The present T cell receptor (beta chain) was sequenced within a study of blood T cell repertoires in COVID-19. Across the study: Collection of acute and convalescent COVID-19 samples took place in the United States, Italy and Spain. Nucleic acid was either cDNA or gDNA, and it came from T cells, B-cell-depleted T cells, or PBMCs.

Authors' data handling: Amplifying reference gene primers gave estimates of nucleated cell counts. Some clones are missing from TCRdb's copy, which holds only in-frame ones; the method was immunoSEQ multiplex PCR. V and J calls and clone size are given by that table; D and trimming were obtained from the DNA. Among hundreds of thousands of clones, around 90% were seen once, and the ten largest hold about 2.2%. This clone was counted ten times or more. Germline values: CDR1 MNHEY, CDR2 SVGEGT. This CDR3 is built from 16 residues. The V gene end was trimmed by 4 bases and the J gene end by 4 bases; junction bases not matched to a gene: 8.

The genes are TRBV6-2 or TRBV6-3 and TRBJ2-2, with TRBD1 matching 8 bases. Sequencing was carried out using peripheral blood. This receptor was taken from a woman between 45 and 60 years old who had recovered from COVID-19. In DNA, the CDR3 is TGTGCCAGCAGTTTTGACAGGGGTCAGTTCACCGGGGAGCTGTTTTTT. Residues: CASSFDRGQFTGELFF.